The source of this TCR beta chain is a study of identical twins. Findings and caveats of the study: Diverse VJ usage suggested most zero-insertion clonotypes were not invariant T cells.

CDR1 and CDR2 (germline): ENHRY, SYGVKD. J lost 6 bases, V lost 6 bases, and 13 bases had no gene match. This CDR3 spans 17 amino acids. TCRdb re-called the 5' RACE reads with MiXCR, one entry per CDR3 protein. The data contain around 670,000 distinct CDR3 sequences, 5.5% to 6.5% of them singletons. Ten or more counts support this clonotype. Its cognate antigen is unknown. What was sequenced was naive T cells sorted from blood. This sequence was found in a man in his late teens or twenties in good health. The genes are TRBV10-3 and TRBJ1-5, with TRBD1 matching over 11 bases. DNA of the CDR3: TGTGCCATCAGCGACCGGGACAGGGGGGACCTCCGTCAGCCCCAGCATTTT. Amino acids: CAISDRDRGDLRQPQHF.